This TCR beta chain was sequenced for a study of blood T cells in healthy people across ages. With V trimmed by 5 bases and J by 1 base, 5 bases remained unmatched. Germline V CDR1 and CDR2: WNHNN, SYGVQD (reference sequence). This CDR3 has 16 residues. Then a second PCR, running roughly 7 to 12 cycles, was carried out with a sample-barcoded 5' primer and a J-beta primer mix. Each cDNA molecule, via a template-switch adaptor with 12 random nucleotides, was tagged. TCRdb reprocessed the 5' RACE reads with MiXCR, giving one entry per CDR3 protein. The repertoire has 660,000 or so distinct CDR3 sequences, about 53% of them found once; the top ten carry 30% to 45%. The table lists this clonotype with a count of one.

The chain couples TRBV10-1 to TRBJ1-1; the match to TRBD1 covers 12 bases. Sequenced: blood. This TCR was recovered from a man aged 55-75 years in good health. The CDR3 here is CASSPRDRGPNTEAFF. Here the CDR3 DNA reads TGCGCCAGCAGTCCCCGGGACAGGGGGCCGAACACTGAAGCTTTCTTT.